The T cell receptor beta chain described here comes from a study of T cell responses to AZD1222 COVID-19 vaccine. Measured with immunoSEQ multiplex PCR; TCRdb has only the in-frame clones, and not every one. The sample consists of 100,000 to 120,000 clones, 70% to 90% of them appearing once. CDR1 MDHEN and CDR2 SYDVKM come from the germline V gene. V lost 5 bases and J lost 9, with 17 bases in between. This CDR3 comprises 15 residues. A word on this clone: The antigen is not known.

Study-level points and caveats: Unmutated regions of variants are reportedly targeted by nearly half of spike-specific TCRs. CD4 TCRs associated with vaccination spanned spike, dominating at 160-218 and 743-854. White British ancestry dominated among donors, who included more females, and clonal diversity was possibly underestimated. The breadth and depth of Spike-specific TCRs increased once two AZD1222 doses had been given.

V is TRBV28 and J is TRBJ1-6; D remains ambiguous. Sequenced material: peripheral blood, taken 28 days after the second AZD1222 dose. The clonotype comes from an adult who received the AZD1222 COVID-19 vaccine. CDR3 in DNA: TGTGCCAGCAGTCCAGAGACGTTTGAGGGTTCACCCCTCCACTTT. Translation: CASSPETFEGSPLHF.